These 24 T cell receptor beta chains were sequenced from one sample in a study of T cell responses to AZD1222 COVID-19 vaccine. Using immunoSEQ multiplex PCR, the repertoire was profiled, and TCRdb retains in-frame clones only, with some absent. The repertoire holds 120,000 to 150,000 clones, with roughly 88% as singletons. The specimen was peripheral blood, collected 28 days after the second AZD1222 dose. The receptors shown here come from an adult who received the AZD1222 COVID-19 vaccine.

The chain links TRBV10-3 to TRBJ1-1, with D possibly TRBD1 on 6 matching bases. The CDR3 contains 13 residues. Trimming shortened V by 7 bases and J by 3 bases, and 12 bases separated the two germline ends. Per the germline V gene, CDR1 is ENHRY and CDR2 is SYGVKD. The CDR3 DNA sequence: TGTGCCATCAAACAGGGCGAGGACACTGAAGCTTTCTTT. This encodes CAIKQGEDTEAFF.

The CDR3 nucleotides are TGTGCCAGCCACCCTAGGGTGGGCACTGAAGCTTTCTTT. This encodes CASHPRVGTEAFF. V is TRBV19 and J is TRBJ1-1; no clear D. Looked up from germline, CDR1 is LNHDA and CDR2 is SQIVND (reference sequence). There are 13 residues in the CDR3. V lost 9 bases, J lost 4 bases, and 15 bases lay in between.

V is TRBV5-1 and J is TRBJ2-2, with D unclear. The CDR3 contains 13 residues. Germline V gene sequence: CDR1 SGHRS, CDR2 YFSETQ. V was cut by 0 bases and J by 4 bases, with 4 bases left in between. CDR3 region: CASSLGGTGELFF. The DNA for the CDR3 is TGCGCCAGCAGCTTGGGCGGCACCGGGGAGCTGTTTTTT.

The V gene is TRBV30, the J gene TRBJ2-3; the D is unclear. V gave up 1 base and J gave up 1 base, with 9 bases separating them. The CDR3 is 14 residues long. CDR1 is GTSNPN, CDR2 SVGIG, per germline (reference sequence). Here the CDR3 reads CAWSEGRGTDTQYF. The CDR3 nucleotides are TGTGCCTGGAGTGAAGGCCGGGGCACAGATACGCAGTATTTT.

The chain combines TRBV18 with TRBJ1-4; maybe TRBD1 (6 bases). Germline loops: CDR1 KGHSH, CDR2 LQKENI. The CDR3 has 14 amino acids. V shed 4 bases and J shed 4 bases, with 10 bases lying between them. The DNA of the CDR3 is TGTGCCAGCTCACTGCAGGGGAATAATGAAAAACTGTTTTTT. It specifies CASSLQGNNEKLFF.

This chain joins TRBV28 and TRBJ1-6, with D maybe TRBD1 (5 bases). The length of the CDR3 is 15 residues. Germline loops: CDR1 MDHEN, CDR2 SYDVKM. V was trimmed by 2 bases and J by 8 bases, leaving 13 bases between them. The CDR3 sequence: CASSLPGKGHSPLHF. The CDR3 DNA is TGTGCCAGCAGTTTACCCGGGAAGGGGCATTCACCCCTCCACTTT. Together with reference TRBV28 and TRBJ1-6, the CDR3 gives the full variable domain: DVKVTQSSRYLVKRTGEKVFLECVQDMDHENMFWYRQDPGLGLRLIYFSYDVKMKEKGDIPEGYSVSREKKERFSLILESASTNQTSMYLCASSLPGKGHSPLHFGNGTRLTVT.

This rearrangement joins TRBV23-1 to TRBJ1-3; maybe TRBD1 (5 bases). TRBV23-1 qualifies as an ORF whose function is uncertain. The CDR3 covers 15 residues. As DNA, the CDR3 is TGCGCGCCCTGGTGGGCACAGGTCTCTGGAAACACCATATATTTT. Translation gives CAPWWAQVSGNTIYF.

This clone came up a few times. J is TRBJ1-5 and V is TRBV3-1 (or the pseudogene TRBV3-2); 9 bases agree with TRBD1. CDR1 is LGHDT and CDR2 is YNNKEL in the germline V gene (reference sequence). This CDR3 has 15 residues. V lost 5 bases, J lost 4 bases, and 6 bases stayed unmatched. CDR3 nucleotide sequence: TGTGCCAGCAGCTCCACCGGGACAGGGAATCAGCCCCAGCATTTT. The encoded protein is CASSSTGTGNQPQHF.

The V and J genes are TRBV12-2 and TRBJ1-1. TRBV12-2 is reported as a pseudogene. The CDR3 is made up of 14 amino acids. CDR3 nucleotides: TGTGCAAGTCGCTTACCACCGAGGGAGGGGAGAGCTTTCTTT. Its protein is CASRLPPREGRAFF.

The chain carries TRBV20-1 and TRBJ2-1; perhaps TRBD1 as D (5 bases). In germline, CDR1 is DFQATT, CDR2 SNEGSKA (reference sequence). Trimming removed 3 bases at V and 7 bases at J, with 16 bases between. The CDR3 has 14 residues. The CDR3 DNA reads TGCAGTGCTAGTACGACAGATTATAGAAATGAGCAGTTCTTC. Translating gives CSASTTDYRNEQFF.

The genes are TRBV5-6 and TRBJ1-2; 7 bases align to TRBD1. Germline CDR1 SGHDT, CDR2 YYEEEE. This CDR3 has 12 residues. V shed 1 base and J 8 bases; nucleotides not matched to a gene: 2. CDR3 sequence (DNA): TGTGCCAGCAGCTTGTTAGGGGGCGGCTACACCTTC. Protein sequence: CASSLLGGGYTF.

The J gene is TRBJ1-1, the V gene TRBV15; 12 nucleotides match TRBD1. The CDR3 runs to 15 residues. After removal of 1 base from V and 11 bases from J, the junction contained 8 bases not matched to a gene. Germline loops: CDR1 LNHNV, CDR2 YYDKDF (reference sequence). CDR3 nucleotide sequence: TGTGCCACCAGCAGAGCCTCAGGGGACAGGGGGCAGGCTTTCTTT. This translates into CATSRASGDRGQAFF.

The chain combines TRBV12-5 with TRBJ2-2, with D perhaps matching TRBD2 (5 bases). The V gene's germline CDR1 is LGHNT and CDR2 FRNRAP. V was shortened by 0 bases and J by 4 bases, with 12 bases between the two germline ends. This CDR3 is 16 amino acids long. In DNA form, the CDR3 reads TGTGCTAGTGGTTTGGTACGGGGAGACTCCACCGGGGAGCTGTTTTTT. The encoded protein is CASGLVRGDSTGELFF.

V usage is TRBV18 and J usage is TRBJ2-1, with D possibly being TRBD1 (6 bases). The CDR3 totals 14 residues. Germline V gives CDR1 KGHSH, CDR2 LQKENI. Trimming pared 0 bases from V and 8 bases from J, leaving 11 bases between. The CDR3 loop is CASSPPGQQDEQFF. The CDR3 bases are TGTGCCAGCTCACCACCAGGACAGCAGGATGAGCAGTTCTTC. The entire variable domain, with the rest obtained from reference TRBV18 and TRBJ2-1, is as follows: NAGVMQNPRHLVRRRGQEARLRCSPMKGHSHVYWYRQLPEEGLKFMVYLQKENIIDESGMPKERFSAEFPKEGPSILRIQQVVRGDSAAYFCASSPPGQQDEQFFGPGTRLTVL.

The gene calls are TRBV10-3 and TRBJ2-5; tentative D call: TRBD2 (6 bases). Germline CDR1 ENHRY, CDR2 SYGVKD. Trimming removed 3 bases from V and 8 bases from J, with 10 bases in between. The length of the CDR3 is 12 residues. CDR3 amino acids: CAISDKGGTQYF. In DNA, the CDR3 is TGTGCCATCAGTGATAAGGGAGGAACCCAGTACTTC.

The V call is TRBV19, the J call TRBJ1-2, with D perhaps TRBD1 (5 bases). In germline, CDR1 is LNHDA, CDR2 SQIVND (reference sequence). CDR3 size: 14 residues. V gave up 1 base and J gave up 2 bases, with 8 bases separating them. The CDR3 sequence is CASSIGRGNYGYTF. The CDR3 DNA reads TGTGCCAGTAGTATAGGAAGGGGAAACTATGGCTACACCTTC.

This chain connects TRBV7-9 to TRBJ1-4, with TRBD1 matching 9 bases. Germline-derived CDR1 and CDR2 are SEHNR and FQNEAQ (reference sequence). V lost 1 base, J lost 0 bases, and 3 bases stayed unmatched. This CDR3 is built from 17 residues. The CDR3 region has the DNA TGTGCCAGCAGCTTAGACAGGGGGCCGGCAACTAATGAAAAACTGTTTTTT. Its protein is CASSLDRGPATNEKLFF.

The chain uses TRBV9 and TRBJ1-2, with 7 bases aligning to TRBD1. After removal of 3 bases from V and 13 bases from J, the junction contained 9 bases not matched to a gene. The CDR3 is made up of 12 amino acids. Germline V CDR1 and CDR2: SGDLS, YYNGEE. As DNA, the CDR3 is TGTGCCAGCAGCGAGCCGGGACAGATCCTCACCTTC. Its translation is CASSEPGQILTF.

This clone showed up just once. V is TRBV29-1 and J is TRBJ1-1, with D uncertain. V was clipped by 4 bases and J by 6 bases, with 9 bases between them. Germline V lookup: CDR1 SQVTM, CDR2 ANQGSEA. The CDR3 consists of 11 residues. DNA for the CDR3: TGCAGCGTTGGCGCCGGGGCTGAAGCTTTCTTT. Translation gives CSVGAGAEAFF.

The chain carries TRBV27 and TRBJ2-3, with 9 bases matching TRBD2. V was clipped by 0 bases and J by 5 bases; unmatched bases: 0. CDR1 and CDR2 from the germline V gene are MNHEY and SMNVEV (reference sequence). The CDR3 covers 14 residues. This CDR3 reads CASSLSSGRDTQYF. In nucleotides, the CDR3 is TGTGCCAGCAGTTTATCTAGCGGGAGAGATACGCAGTATTTT.

CDR3 loop: CSVEDWAGGDAEAFF. The CDR3, as DNA: TGCAGCGTTGAAGATTGGGCAGGGGGCGACGCTGAAGCTTTCTTT. The chain uses TRBV29-1 and TRBJ1-1; 8 bases align to TRBD1. V was pared by 0 bases and J by 6 bases, with 9 bases of the junction left unmatched. CDR3 length equals 15 residues. Germline lookup yields CDR1 SQVTM and CDR2 ANQGSEA.

V gene TRBV2 combines with J gene TRBJ2-7; the match to TRBD1 covers 8 bases. The CDR3 loop spans 13 amino acids. Per the germline V gene, CDR1 is SNHLY and CDR2 is FYNNEI. J lost 2 bases, V lost 9 bases, and 6 bases had no gene match. The DNA for the CDR3 is TGTGCCAGAAGAGACAGGGGCACCTACGAGCAGTACTTC. Translation: CARRDRGTYEQYF.

V and J are TRBV20-1 and TRBJ1-2; 8 positions agree with TRBD1. The CDR3 runs 13 residues. Trimming removed 3 bases from V and 8 bases from J; junction bases left unmatched: 8. Per the germline V gene, CDR1 is DFQATT and CDR2 is SNEGSKA (reference sequence). CDR3 sequence: CSASAWTGSGYTF. The CDR3 DNA follows: TGCAGTGCTAGTGCTTGGACAGGGTCCGGCTACACCTTC.

V is TRBV5-1 and J is TRBJ2-6; 8 bases match TRBD2. This CDR3 region has 19 residues. From germline, CDR1 is SGHRS and CDR2 YFSETQ. J gave up 4 bases and V 0 bases, and 12 bases lay outside the gene matches. The CDR3 coding sequence is TGCGCCAGCAGCTTGGCCGGGGCGGGGGGCGCAGCCGGGGCCAACGTCCTGACTTTC. It is translated as CASSLAGAGGAAGANVLTF.